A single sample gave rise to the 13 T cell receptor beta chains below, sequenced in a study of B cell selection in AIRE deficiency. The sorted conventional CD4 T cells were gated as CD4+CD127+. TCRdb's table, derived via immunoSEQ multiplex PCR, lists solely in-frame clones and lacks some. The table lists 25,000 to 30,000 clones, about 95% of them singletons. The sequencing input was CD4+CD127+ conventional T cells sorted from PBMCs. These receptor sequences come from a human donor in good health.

DNA of the CDR3: TGTGCCAGCAGTTTATTAGCGGGGCGGGAGACCCAGTACTTC. Translating it yields CASSLLAGRETQYF. This sequence joins TRBV6-5 and TRBJ2-5, with TRBD2 matching over 8 bases. The CDR3 runs to 14 residues. V was pared by 4 bases and J by 5 bases, with 6 bases of the junction left unmatched. Per germline, CDR1 MNHEY and CDR2 SVGAGI.

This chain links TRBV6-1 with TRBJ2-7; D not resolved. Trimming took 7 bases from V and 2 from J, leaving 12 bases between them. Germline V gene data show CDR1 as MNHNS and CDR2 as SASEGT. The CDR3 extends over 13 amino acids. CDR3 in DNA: TGTGCCAGCAAGTCCTGGTCTACCTACGAGCAGTACTTC. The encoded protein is CASKSWSTYEQYF.

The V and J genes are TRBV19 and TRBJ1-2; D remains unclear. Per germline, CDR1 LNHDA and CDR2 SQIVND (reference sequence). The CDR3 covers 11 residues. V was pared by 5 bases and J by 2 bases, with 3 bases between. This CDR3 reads CASSFNYGYTF. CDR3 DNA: TGTGCCAGTAGTTTCAACTATGGCTACACCTTC.

Here the CDR3 reads CASSLVGIDGYTF. CDR3 in DNA: TGTGCCAGCAGCTTGGTCGGGATCGACGGCTACACCTTC. The rearrangement joins TRBV5-4 to TRBJ1-2, with D hard to call. Looked up from germline, CDR1 is SGHNT and CDR2 is YYREEE (reference sequence). This CDR3 is 13 amino acids long. The V gene lost 0 bases and the J gene lost 8 bases, with 11 bases spanning the gap. Looking up the rest from reference TRBV5-4 and TRBJ1-2 gives the full variable domain: ETGVTQSPTHLIKTRGQQVTLRCSSQSGHNTVSWYQQALGQGPQFIFQYYREEENGRGNFPPRFSGLQFPNYSSELNVNALELDDSALYLCASSLVGIDGYTFGSGTRLTVV.

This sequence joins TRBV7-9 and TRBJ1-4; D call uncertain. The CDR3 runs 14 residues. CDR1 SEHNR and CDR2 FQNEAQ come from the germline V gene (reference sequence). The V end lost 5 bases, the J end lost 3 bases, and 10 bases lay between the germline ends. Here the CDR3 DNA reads TGTGCCAGCAGCGCCGAAGAGGCTAATGAAAAACTGTTTTTT. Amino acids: CASSAEEANEKLFF.

Written as DNA, the CDR3 is TGCGCCAGCAGCCCCGGGAGGACCACTGAAGCTTTCTTT. This sequence encodes CASSPGRTTEAFF. The rearrangement links TRBV5-1 to TRBJ1-1; D is uncertain. CDR1 is SGHRS and CDR2 is YFSETQ in the germline V gene. Between the trimmed V and J ends, which lost 4 bases and 4 bases, there was a span of 11 bases. CDR3 length: 13 amino acids.

The CDR3 is CASSVGSAGVEQYF. CDR3 coding DNA: TGTGCCAGCAGCGTAGGCTCAGCGGGAGTCGAGCAGTACTTC. The rearrangement joins TRBV9 to TRBJ2-7, with 8 bases lining up with TRBD2. Germline V gene sequence: CDR1 SGDLS, CDR2 YYNGEE. This CDR3 spans 14 amino acids. With 0 bases clipped from V and 6 bases from J, the junction kept 5 bases outside the gene matches.

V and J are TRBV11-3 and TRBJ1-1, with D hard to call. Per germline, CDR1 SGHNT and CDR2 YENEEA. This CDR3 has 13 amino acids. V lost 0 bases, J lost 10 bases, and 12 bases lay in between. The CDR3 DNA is TGTGCCAGCAGCTTAGATTTCCAGGCCCCAGCTTTCTTT. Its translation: CASSLDFQAPAFF.

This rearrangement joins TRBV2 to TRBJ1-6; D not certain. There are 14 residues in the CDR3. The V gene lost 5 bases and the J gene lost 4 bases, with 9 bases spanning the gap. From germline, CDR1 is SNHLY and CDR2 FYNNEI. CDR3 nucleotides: TGTGCCAGCAGTCAGTCGGTTTATAATTCACCCCTCCACTTT. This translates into CASSQSVYNSPLHF.

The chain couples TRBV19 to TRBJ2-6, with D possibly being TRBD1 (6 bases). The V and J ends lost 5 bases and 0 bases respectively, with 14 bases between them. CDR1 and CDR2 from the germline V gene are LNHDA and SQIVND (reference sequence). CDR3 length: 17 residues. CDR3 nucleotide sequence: TGTGCCAGTAGTCCCGGACAGTCTAACTCTGGGGCCAACGTCCTGACTTTC. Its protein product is CASSPGQSNSGANVLTF.

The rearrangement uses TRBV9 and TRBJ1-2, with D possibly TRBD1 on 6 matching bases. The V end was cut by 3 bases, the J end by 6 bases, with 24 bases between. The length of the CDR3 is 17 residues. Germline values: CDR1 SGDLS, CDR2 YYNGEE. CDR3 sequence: CASSASKVGARANGYTF. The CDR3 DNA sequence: TGTGCCAGCAGCGCCTCAAAAGTGGGGGCGAGAGCGAATGGCTACACCTTC.

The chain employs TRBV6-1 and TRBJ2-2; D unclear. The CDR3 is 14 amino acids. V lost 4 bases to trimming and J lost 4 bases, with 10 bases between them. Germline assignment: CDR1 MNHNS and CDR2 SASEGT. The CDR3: CASSVEWATGELFF. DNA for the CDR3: TGTGCCAGCAGTGTGGAGTGGGCCACCGGGGAGCTGTTTTTT.

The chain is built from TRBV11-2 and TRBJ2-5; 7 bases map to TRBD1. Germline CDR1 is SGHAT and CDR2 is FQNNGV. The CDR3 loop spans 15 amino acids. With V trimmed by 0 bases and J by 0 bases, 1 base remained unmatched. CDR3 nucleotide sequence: TGTGCCAGCAGCTTAGAGGGACAGCACCAAGAGACCCAGTACTTC. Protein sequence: CASSLEGQHQETQYF.